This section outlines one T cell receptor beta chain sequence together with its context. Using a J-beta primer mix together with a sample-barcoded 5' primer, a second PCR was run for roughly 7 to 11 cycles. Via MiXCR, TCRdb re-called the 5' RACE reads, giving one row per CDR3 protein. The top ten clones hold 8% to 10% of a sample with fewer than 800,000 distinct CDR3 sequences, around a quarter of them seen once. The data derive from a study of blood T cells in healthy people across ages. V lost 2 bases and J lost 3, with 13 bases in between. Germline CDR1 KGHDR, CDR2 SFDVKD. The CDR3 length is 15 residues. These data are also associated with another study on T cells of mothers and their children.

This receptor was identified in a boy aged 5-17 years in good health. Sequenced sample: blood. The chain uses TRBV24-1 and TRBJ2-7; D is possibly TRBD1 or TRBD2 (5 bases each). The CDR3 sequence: CATSDSRGRFYEQYF. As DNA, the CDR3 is TGTGCCACCAGTGATTCGAGGGGCAGGTTCTACGAGCAGTACTTC.